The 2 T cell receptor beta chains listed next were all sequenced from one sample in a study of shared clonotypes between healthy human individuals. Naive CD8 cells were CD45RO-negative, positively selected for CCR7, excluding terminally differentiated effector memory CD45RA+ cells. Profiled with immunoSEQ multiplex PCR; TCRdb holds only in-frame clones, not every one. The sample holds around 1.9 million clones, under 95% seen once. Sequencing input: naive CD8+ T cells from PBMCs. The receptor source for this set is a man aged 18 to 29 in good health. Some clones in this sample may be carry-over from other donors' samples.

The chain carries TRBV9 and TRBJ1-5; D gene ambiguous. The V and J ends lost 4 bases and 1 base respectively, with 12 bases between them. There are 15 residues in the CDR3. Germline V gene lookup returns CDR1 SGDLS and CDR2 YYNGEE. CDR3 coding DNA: TGTGCCAGCAGCCCCGCCGGGGAGAGCAATCAGCCCCAGCATTTT. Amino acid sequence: CASSPAGESNQPQHF.

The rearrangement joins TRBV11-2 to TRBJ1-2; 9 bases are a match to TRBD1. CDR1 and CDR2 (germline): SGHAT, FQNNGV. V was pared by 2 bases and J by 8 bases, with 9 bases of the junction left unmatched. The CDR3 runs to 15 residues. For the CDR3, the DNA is TGTGCCAGCAGCTTATATGGGGACAGGGAACGGGGCTACACCTTC. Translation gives CASSLYGDRERGYTF.